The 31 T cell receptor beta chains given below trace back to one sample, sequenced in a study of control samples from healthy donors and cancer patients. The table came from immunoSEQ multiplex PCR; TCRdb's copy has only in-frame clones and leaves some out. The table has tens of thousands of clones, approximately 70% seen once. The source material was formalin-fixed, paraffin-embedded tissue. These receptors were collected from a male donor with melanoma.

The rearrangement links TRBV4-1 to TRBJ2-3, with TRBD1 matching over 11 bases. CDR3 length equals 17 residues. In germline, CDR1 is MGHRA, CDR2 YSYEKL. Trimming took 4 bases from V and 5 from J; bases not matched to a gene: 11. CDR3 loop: CASSLSRGTGGRDTQYF. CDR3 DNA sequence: TGCGCCAGCAGCCTTTCTCGGGGGACAGGGGGAAGAGATACGCAGTATTTT.

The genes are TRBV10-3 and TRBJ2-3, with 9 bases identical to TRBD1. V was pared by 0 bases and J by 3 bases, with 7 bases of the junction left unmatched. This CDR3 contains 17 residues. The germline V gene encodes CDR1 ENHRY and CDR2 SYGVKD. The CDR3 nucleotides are TGTGCCATCAGTGAGTCGAAGGGACAGGGAGGAACAGATACGCAGTATTTT. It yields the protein CAISESKGQGGTDTQYF.

The CDR3 loop is CASRRGGETQYF. The DNA of the CDR3 is TGCGCCAGCAGACGGGGGGGAGAGACCCAGTACTTC. The chain carries TRBV10-2 and TRBJ2-5, with 8 bases fitting TRBD2. Looked up from germline, CDR1 is WSHSY and CDR2 is SAAADI. V lost 6 bases and J lost 4; bases outside the gene matches: 1. This CDR3 has 12 residues.

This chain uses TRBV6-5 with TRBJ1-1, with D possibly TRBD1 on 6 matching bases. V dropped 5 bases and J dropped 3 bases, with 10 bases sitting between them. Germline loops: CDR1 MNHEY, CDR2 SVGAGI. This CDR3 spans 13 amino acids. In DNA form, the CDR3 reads TGTGCCAGCAGTCAAACAGGGCACACTGAAGCTTTCTTT. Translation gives CASSQTGHTEAFF.

DNA for the CDR3: TGTGCCAGTACTAGTTTCCGGGAGCAGTTCTTC. It is translated as CASTSFREQFF. The gene calls are TRBV19 and TRBJ2-1; D unresolved. CDR1 LNHDA and CDR2 SQIVND come from the germline V gene (reference sequence). V was clipped by 7 bases and J by 10 bases, with 11 bases between them. The CDR3 runs to 11 residues.

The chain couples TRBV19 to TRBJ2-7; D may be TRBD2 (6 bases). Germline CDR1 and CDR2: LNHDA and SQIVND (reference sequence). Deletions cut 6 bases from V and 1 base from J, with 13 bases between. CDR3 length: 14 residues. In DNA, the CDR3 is TGTGCCAGTAGCCCTGGGACTCAATCCTACGAGCAGTACTTC. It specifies CASSPGTQSYEQYF.

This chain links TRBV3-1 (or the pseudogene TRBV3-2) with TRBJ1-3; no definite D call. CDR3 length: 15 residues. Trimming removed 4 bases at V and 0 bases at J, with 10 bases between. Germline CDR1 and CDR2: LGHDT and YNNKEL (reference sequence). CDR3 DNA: TGTGCCAGCAGCCTAAGTGGCTTCTCTGGAAACACCATATATTTT. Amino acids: CASSLSGFSGNTIYF.

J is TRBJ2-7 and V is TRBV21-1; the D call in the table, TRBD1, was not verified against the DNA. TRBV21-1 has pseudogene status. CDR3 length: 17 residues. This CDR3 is CASSKATFRQRSYEQYF. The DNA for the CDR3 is TGTGCCAGCAGCAAAGCTACCTTTAGACAGAGATCCTACGAGCAGTACTTC.

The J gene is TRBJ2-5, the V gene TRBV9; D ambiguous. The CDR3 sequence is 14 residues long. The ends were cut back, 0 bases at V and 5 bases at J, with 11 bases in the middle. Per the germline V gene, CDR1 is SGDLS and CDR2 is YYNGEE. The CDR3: CASSVATPGETQYF. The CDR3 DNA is TGTGCCAGCAGCGTAGCGACGCCTGGGGAGACCCAGTACTTC.

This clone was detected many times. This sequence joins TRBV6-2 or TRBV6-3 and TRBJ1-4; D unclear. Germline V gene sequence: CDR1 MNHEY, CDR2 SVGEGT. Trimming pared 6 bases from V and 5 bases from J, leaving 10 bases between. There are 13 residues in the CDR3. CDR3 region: CASSRQVNEKLFF. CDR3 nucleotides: TGTGCCAGCAGCCGACAAGTAAATGAAAAACTGTTTTTT.

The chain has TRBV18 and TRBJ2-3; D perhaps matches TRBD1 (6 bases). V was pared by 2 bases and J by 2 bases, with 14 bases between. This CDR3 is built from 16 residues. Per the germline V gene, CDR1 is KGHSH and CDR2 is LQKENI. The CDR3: CASSPIETGFTDTQYF. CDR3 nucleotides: TGTGCCAGCTCACCAATAGAGACAGGTTTCACAGATACGCAGTATTTT.

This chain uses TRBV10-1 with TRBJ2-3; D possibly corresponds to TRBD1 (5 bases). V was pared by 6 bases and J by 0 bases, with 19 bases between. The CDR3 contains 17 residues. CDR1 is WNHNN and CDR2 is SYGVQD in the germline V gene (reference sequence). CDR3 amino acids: CASSRPWGCSSTDTQYF. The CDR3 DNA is TGCGCCAGCAGCCGGCCTTGGGGCTGTTCTAGCACAGATACGCAGTATTTT.

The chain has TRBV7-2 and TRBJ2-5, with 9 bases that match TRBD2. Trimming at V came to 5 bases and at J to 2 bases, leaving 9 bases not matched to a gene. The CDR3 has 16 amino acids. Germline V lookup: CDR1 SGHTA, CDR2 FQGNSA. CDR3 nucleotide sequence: TGTGCCAGCAGCGTCCACTCAGCGGGAGGTCAAGAGACCCAGTACTTC. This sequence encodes CASSVHSAGGQETQYF.

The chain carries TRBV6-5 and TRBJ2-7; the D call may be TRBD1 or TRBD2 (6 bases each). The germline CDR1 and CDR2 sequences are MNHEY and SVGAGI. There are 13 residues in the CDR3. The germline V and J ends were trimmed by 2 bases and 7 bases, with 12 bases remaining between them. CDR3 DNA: TGTGCCAGCAGTTACGAGGGGGGTGGGGAGCAGTACTTC. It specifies CASSYEGGGEQYF.

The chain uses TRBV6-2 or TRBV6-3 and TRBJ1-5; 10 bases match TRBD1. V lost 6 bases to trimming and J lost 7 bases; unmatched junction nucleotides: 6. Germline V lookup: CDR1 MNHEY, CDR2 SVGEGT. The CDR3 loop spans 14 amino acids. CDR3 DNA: TGTGCCAGCAGCGCCGGACAGGGGGAACAGCCCCAGCATTTT. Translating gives CASSAGQGEQPQHF.

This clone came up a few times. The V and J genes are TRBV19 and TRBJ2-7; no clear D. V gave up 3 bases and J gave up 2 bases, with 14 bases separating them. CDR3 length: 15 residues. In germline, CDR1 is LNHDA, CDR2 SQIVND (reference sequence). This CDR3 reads CASSIDSRRAYEQYF. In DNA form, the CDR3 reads TGTGCCAGTAGTATTGATTCTCGCAGAGCCTACGAGCAGTACTTC.

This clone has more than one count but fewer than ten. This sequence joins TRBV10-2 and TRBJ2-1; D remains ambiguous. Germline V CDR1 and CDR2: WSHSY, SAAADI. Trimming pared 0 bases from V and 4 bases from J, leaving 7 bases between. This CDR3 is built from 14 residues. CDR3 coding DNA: TGCGCCAGCAGTGAGTCGAGCAGTTACAATGAGCAGTTCTTC. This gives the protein CASSESSSYNEQFF.

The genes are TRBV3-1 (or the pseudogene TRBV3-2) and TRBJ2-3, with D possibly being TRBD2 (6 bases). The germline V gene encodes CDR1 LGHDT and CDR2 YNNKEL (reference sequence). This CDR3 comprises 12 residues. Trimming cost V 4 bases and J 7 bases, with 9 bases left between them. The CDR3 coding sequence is TGTGCCAGCAGCCCAGCGGGCAATACGCAGTATTTT. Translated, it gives CASSPAGNTQYF.

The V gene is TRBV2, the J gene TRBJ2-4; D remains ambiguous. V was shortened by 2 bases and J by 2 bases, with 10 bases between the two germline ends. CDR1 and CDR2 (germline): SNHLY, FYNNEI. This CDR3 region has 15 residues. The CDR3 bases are TGTGCCAGCAGTGAAAGCTGGGGATCCAAAAACATTCAGTACTTC. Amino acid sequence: CASSESWGSKNIQYF.

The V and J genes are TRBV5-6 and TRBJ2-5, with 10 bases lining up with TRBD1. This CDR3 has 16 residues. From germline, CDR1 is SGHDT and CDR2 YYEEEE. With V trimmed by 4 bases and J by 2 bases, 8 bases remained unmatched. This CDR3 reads CASSRTGTGEQETQYF. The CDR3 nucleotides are TGTGCCAGCAGCCGAACCGGGACAGGGGAGCAAGAGACCCAGTACTTC.

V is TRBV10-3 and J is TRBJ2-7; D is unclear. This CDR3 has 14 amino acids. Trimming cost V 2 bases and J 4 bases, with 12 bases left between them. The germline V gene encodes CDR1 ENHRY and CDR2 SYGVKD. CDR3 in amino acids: CAISERTTLYEQYF. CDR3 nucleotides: TGTGCCATCAGTGAGCGGACCACTCTGTACGAGCAGTACTTC.

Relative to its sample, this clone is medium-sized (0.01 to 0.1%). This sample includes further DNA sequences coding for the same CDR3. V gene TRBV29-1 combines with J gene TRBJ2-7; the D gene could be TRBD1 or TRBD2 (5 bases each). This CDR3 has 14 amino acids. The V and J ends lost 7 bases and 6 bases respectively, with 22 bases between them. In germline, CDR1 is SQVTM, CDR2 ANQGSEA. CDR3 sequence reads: CSASEDGTASEQYF. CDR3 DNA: TGCAGCGCCTCGGAAGACGGGACCGCCAGCGAGCAGTACTTC.

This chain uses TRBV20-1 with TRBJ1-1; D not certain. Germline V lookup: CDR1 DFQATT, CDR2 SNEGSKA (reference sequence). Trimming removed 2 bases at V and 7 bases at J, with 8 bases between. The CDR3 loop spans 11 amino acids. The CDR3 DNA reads TGCAGTGCTAGAATGCGGATTGAAGCTTTCTTT. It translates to CSARMRIEAFF.

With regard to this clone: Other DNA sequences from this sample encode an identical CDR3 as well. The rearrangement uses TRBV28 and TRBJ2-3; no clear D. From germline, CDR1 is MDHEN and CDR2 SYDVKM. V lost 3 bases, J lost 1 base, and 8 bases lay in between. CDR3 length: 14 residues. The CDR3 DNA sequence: TGTGCCAGCAGTTTTTTAAGCGGCACAGATACGCAGTATTTT. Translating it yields CASSFLSGTDTQYF.

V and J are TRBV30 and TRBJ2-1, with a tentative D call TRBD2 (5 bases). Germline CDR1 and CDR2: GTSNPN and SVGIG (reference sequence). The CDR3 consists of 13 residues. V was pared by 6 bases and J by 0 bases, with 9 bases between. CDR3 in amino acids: CACERSSYNEQFF. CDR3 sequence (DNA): TGTGCCTGCGAGCGGAGCTCCTACAATGAGCAGTTCTTC.

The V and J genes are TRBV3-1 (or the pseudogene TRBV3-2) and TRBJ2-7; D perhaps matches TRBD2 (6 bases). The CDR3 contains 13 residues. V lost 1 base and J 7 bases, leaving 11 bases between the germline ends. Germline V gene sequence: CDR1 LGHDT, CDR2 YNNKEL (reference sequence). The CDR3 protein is CASSQGGAGEQYF. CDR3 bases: TGTGCCAGCAGCCAAGGCGGGGCGGGGGAGCAGTACTTC.

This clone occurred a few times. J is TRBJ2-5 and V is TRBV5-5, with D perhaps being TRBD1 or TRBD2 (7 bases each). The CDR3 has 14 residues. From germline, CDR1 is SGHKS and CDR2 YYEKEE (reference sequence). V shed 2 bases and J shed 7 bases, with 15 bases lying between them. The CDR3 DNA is TGTGCCAGCAGCTTTAGTCAGGGGGAGGGGACCCAGTACTTC. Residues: CASSFSQGEGTQYF.

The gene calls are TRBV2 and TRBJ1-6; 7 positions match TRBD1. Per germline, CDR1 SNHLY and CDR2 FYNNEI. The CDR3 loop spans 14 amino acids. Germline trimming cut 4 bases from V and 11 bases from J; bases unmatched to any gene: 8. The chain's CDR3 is CASSARQGVTPLHF. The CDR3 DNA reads TGTGCCAGCAGTGCTAGGCAGGGGGTGACACCCCTCCACTTT.

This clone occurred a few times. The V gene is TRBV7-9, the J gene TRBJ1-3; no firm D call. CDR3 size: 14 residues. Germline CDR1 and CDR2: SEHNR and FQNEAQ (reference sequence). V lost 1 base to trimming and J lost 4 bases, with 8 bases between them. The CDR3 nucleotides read TGTGCCAGCAGCTTAGGGGGAGCCGGAAACACCATATATTTT. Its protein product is CASSLGGAGNTIYF.

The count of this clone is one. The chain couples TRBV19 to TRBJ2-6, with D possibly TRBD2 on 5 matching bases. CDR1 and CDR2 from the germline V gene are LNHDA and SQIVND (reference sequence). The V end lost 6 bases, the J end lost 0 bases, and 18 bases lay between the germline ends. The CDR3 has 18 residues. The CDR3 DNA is TGTGCCAGTAGCCCACCCCGGGGAATTAGCTCTGGGGCCAACGTCCTGACTTTC. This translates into CASSPPRGISSGANVLTF.

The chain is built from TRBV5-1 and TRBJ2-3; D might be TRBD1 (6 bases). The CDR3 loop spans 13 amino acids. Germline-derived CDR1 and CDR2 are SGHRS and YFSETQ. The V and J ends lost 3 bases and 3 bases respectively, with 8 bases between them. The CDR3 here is CASSSGQTDTQYF. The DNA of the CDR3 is TGCGCCAGCAGCTCAGGACAGACAGATACGCAGTATTTT.